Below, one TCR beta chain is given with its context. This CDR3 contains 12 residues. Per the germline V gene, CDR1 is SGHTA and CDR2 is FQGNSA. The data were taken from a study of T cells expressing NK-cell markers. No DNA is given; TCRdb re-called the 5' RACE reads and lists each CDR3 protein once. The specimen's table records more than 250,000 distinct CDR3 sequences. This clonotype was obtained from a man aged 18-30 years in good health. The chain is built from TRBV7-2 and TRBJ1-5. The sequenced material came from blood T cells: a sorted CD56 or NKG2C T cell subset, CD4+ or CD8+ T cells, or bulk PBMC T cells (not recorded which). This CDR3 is CASSLTDQPQHF.